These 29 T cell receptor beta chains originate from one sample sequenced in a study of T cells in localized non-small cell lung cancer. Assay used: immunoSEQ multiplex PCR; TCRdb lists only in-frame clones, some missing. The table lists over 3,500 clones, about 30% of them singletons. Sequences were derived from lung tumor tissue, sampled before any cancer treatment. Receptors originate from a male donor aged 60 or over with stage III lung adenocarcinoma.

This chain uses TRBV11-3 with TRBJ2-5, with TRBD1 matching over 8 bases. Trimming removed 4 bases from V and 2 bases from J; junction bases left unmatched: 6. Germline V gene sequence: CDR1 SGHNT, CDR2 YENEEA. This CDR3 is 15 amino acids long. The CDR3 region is CASSSRTGPQETQYF. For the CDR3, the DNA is TGTGCCAGCAGCTCCCGGACAGGGCCTCAAGAGACCCAGTACTTC. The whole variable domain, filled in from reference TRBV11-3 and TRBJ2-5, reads EAGVVQSPRYKIIEKKQPVAFWCNPISGHNTLYWYLQNLGQGPELLIRYENEEAVDDSQLPKDRFSAERLKGVDSTLKIQPAELGDSAVYLCASSSRTGPQETQYFGPGTRLLVL.

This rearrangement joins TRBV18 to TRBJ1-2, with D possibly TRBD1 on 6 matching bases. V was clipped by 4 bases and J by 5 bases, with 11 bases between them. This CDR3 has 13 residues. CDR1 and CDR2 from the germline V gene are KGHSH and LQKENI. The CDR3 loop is CASSRRGLYGYTF. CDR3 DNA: TGTGCCAGCTCACGCCGGGGGCTATATGGCTACACCTTC.

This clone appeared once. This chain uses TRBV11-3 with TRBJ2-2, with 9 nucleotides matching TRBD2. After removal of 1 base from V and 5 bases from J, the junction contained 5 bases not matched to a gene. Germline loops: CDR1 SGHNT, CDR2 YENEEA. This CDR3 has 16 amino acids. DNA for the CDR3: TGTGCCAGCAGCTTAGGGGGACTAGCACGGACCGGGGAGCTGTTTTTT. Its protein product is CASSLGGLARTGELFF.

CDR3 sequence (DNA): TGTGCCAGCAGCTTGGGCCCCCTGCAGCCTGAAGCTTTCTTT. It encodes CASSLGPLQPEAFF. The V gene is TRBV11-3, the J gene TRBJ1-1; D remains unclear. The CDR3 covers 14 residues. Trimming left V 3 bases short and J 6 bases short, with 14 bases between. The germline CDR1 and CDR2 sequences are SGHNT and YENEEA.

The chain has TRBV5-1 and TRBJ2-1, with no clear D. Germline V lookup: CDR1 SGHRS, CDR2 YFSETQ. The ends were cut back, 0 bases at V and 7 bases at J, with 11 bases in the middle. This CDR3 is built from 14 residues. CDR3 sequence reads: CASSLDPSGNEQFF. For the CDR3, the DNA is TGCGCCAGCAGCTTGGATCCTTCCGGGAATGAGCAGTTCTTC. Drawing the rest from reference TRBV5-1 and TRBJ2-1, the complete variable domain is KAGVTQTPRYLIKTRGQQVTLSCSPISGHRSVSWYQQTPGQGLQFLFEYFSETQRNKGNFPGRFSGRQFSNSRSEMNVSTLELGDSALYLCASSLDPSGNEQFFGPGTRLTVL.

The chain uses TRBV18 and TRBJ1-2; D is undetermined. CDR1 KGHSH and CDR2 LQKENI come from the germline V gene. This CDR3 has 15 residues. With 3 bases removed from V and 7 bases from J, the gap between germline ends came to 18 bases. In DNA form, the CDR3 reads TGTGCCAGCTCACCGCCAGGTTCGGGGATCCTTGGCTACACCTTC. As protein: CASSPPGSGILGYTF.

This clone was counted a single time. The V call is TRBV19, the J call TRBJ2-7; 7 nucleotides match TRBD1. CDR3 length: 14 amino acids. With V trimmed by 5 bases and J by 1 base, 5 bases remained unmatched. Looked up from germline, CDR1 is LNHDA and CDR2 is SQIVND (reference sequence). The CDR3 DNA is TGTGCCAGTAGTTTCGACAGGGAATCCTACGAGCAGTACTTC. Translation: CASSFDRESYEQYF.

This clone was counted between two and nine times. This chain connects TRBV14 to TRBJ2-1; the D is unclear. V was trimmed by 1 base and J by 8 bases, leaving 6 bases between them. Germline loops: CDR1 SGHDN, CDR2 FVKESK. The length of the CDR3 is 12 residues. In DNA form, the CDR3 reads TGTGCCAGCAGCCAAGTAGGCTATGAGCAGTTCTTC. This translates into CASSQVGYEQFF.

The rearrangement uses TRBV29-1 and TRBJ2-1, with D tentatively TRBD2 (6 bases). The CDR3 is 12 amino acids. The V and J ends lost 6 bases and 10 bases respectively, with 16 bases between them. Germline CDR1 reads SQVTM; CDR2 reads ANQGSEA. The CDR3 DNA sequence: TGCAGCGTCTTAGGGCGGGGCAAAGAGCAGTTCTTC. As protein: CSVLGRGKEQFF.

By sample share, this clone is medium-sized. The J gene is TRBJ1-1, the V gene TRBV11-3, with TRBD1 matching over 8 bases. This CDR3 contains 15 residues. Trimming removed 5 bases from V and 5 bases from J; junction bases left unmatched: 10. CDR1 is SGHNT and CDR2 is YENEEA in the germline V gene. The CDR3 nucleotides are TGTGCCAGCAGCCCGCCCGGGACAGGAGGTACTGAAGCTTTCTTT. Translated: CASSPPGTGGTEAFF.

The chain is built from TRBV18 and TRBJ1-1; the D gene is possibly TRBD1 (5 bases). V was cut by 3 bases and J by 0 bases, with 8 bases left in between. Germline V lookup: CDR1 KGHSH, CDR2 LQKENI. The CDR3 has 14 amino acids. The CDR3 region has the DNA TGTGCCAGCTCACCGGGACGGCTGAACACTGAAGCTTTCTTT. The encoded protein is CASSPGRLNTEAFF.

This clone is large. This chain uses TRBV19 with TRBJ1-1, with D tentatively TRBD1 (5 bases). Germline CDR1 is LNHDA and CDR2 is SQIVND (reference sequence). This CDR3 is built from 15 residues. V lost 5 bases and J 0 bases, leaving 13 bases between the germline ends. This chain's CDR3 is CASSPGALLNTEAFF. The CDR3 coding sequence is TGTGCCAGTAGTCCCGGGGCACTCCTGAACACTGAAGCTTTCTTT.

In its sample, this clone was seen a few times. CDR3 coding DNA: TGTGCCAGCAGTGACCTGGGACAGTTTGGAGCTGAAGCTTTCTTT. Its translation is CASSDLGQFGAEAFF. This chain connects TRBV6-8 to TRBJ1-1, with TRBD1 matching 7 bases. The CDR3 runs 15 residues. The germline CDR1 and CDR2 sequences are MNHGY and SAAAGT. Trimming cost V 5 bases and J 6 bases; bases outside gene matches: 12.

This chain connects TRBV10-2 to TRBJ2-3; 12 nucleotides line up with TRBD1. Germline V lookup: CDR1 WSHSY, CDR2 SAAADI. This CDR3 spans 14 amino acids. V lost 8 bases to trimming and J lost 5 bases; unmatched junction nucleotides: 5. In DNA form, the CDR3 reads TGCGCCAGCCGGGACAGGGGGCGCGGAGATACGCAGTATTTT. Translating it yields CASRDRGRGDTQYF.

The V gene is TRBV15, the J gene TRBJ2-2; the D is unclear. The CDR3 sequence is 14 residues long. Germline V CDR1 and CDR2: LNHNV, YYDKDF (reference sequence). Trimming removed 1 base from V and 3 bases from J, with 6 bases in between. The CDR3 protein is CATSRAEYTGELFF. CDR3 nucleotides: TGTGCCACCAGCAGAGCGGAATACACCGGGGAGCTGTTTTTT.

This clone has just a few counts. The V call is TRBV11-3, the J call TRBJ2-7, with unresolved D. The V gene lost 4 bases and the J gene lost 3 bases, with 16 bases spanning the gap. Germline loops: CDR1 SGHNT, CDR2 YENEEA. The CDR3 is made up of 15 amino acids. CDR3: CASSSRAAVLYEQYF. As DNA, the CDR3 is TGTGCCAGCAGCTCCCGTGCGGCAGTACTCTACGAGCAGTACTTC.

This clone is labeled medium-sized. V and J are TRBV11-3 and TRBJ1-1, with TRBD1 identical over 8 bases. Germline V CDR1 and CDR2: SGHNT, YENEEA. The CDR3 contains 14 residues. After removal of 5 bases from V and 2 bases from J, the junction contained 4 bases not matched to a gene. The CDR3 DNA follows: TGTGCCAGCAGCGTCAGGGGGCAAAACACTGAAGCTTTCTTT. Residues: CASSVRGQNTEAFF. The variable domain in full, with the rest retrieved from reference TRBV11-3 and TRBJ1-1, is EAGVVQSPRYKIIEKKQPVAFWCNPISGHNTLYWYLQNLGQGPELLIRYENEEAVDDSQLPKDRFSAERLKGVDSTLKIQPAELGDSAVYLCASSVRGQNTEAFFGQGTRLTVV.

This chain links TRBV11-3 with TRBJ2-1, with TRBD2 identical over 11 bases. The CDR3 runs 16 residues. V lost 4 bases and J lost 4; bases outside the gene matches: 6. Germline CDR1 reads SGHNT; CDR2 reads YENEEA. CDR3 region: CASSSPTSGIYNEQFF. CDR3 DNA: TGTGCCAGCAGCTCACCGACTAGCGGGATTTACAATGAGCAGTTCTTC. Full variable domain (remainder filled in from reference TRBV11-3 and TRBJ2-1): EAGVVQSPRYKIIEKKQPVAFWCNPISGHNTLYWYLQNLGQGPELLIRYENEEAVDDSQLPKDRFSAERLKGVDSTLKIQPAELGDSAVYLCASSSPTSGIYNEQFFGPGTRLTVL.

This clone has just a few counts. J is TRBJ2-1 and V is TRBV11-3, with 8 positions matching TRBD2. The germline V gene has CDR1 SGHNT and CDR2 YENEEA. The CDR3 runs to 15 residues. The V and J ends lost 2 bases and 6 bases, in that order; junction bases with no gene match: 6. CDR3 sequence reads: CASSLFSGEFNEQFF. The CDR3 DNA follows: TGTGCCAGCAGCTTATTTAGCGGGGAATTCAATGAGCAGTTCTTC.

Here the CDR3 DNA reads TGTGCCTGGAGCCAGGACAGGGTAATAGAGGGGACCCAGTACTTC. The encoded protein is CAWSQDRVIEGTQYF. J is TRBJ2-5 and V is TRBV30, with TRBD1 matching over 8 bases. The CDR3 has 15 amino acids. V dropped 3 bases and J dropped 7; count of bases not matched to a gene: 13. Per the germline V gene, CDR1 is GTSNPN and CDR2 is SVGIG (reference sequence).

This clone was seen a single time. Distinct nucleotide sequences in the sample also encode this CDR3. CDR3 loop: CASSIQGGSSGANVLTF. CDR3 sequence (DNA): TGTGCCAGTAGTATCCAGGGTGGAAGCTCTGGGGCCAACGTCCTGACTTTC. This chain connects TRBV19 to TRBJ2-6, with D maybe TRBD1 (5 bases). The CDR3 spans 17 residues. Germline V gives CDR1 LNHDA, CDR2 SQIVND (reference sequence). With 3 bases removed from V and 0 bases from J, the gap between germline ends came to 12 bases. The variable domain in full, with the rest retrieved from reference TRBV19 and TRBJ2-6, is DGGITQSPKYLFRKEGQNVTLSCEQNLNHDAMYWYRQDPGQGLRLIYYSQIVNDFQKGDIAEGYSVSREKKESFPLTVTSAQKNPTAFYLCASSIQGGSSGANVLTFGAGSRLTVL.

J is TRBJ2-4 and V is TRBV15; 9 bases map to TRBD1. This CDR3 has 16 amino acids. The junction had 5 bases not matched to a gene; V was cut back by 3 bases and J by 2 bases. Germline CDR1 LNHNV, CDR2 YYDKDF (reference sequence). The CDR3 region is CATSSDRGSSKNIQYF. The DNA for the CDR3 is TGTGCCACCAGCAGTGACAGGGGGTCTTCCAAAAACATTCAGTACTTC. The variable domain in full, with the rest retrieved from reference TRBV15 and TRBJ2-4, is DAMVIQNPRYQVTQFGKPVTLSCSQTLNHNVMYWYQQKSSQAPKLLFHYYDKDFNNEADTPDNFQSRRPNTSFCFLDIRSPGLGDTAMYLCATSSDRGSSKNIQYFGAGTRLSVL.

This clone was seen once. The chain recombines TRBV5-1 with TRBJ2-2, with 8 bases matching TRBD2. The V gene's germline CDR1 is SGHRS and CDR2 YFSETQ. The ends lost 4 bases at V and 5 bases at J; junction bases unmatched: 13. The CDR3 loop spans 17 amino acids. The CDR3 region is CASSRPTGSGGTGELFF. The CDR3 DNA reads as TGCGCCAGCAGCCGACCTACCGGGAGCGGGGGAACCGGGGAGCTGTTTTTT.

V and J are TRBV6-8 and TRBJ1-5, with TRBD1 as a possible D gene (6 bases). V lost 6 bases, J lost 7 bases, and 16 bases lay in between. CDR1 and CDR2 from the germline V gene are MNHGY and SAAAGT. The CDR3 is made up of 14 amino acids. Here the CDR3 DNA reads TGTGCCAGCAGCCCCGTACAGGGACTCCAGCCCCAGCATTTT. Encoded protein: CASSPVQGLQPQHF.

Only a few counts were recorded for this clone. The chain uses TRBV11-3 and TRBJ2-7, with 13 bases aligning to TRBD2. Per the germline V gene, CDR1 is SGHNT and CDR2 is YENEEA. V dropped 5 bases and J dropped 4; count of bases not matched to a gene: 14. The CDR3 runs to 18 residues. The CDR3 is CASSPTKQGGLAGYEQYF. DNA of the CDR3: TGTGCCAGCAGCCCGACGAAACAGGGGGGACTAGCGGGATACGAGCAGTACTTC.

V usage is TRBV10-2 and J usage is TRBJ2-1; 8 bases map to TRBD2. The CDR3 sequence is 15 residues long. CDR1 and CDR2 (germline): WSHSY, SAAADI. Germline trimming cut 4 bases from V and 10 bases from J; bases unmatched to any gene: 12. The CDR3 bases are TGCGCCAGCAGTGCGGCGGGGGGCCGACGGAGGGAGCAGTTCTTC. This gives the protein CASSAAGGRRREQFF.

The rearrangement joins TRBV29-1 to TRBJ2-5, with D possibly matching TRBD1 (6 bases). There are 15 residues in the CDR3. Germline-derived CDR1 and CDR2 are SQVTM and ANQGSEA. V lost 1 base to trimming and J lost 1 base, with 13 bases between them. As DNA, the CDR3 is TGCAGCGTTGAAGGGGGGCGCGGTTTCCAAGAGACCCAGTACTTC. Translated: CSVEGGRGFQETQYF.

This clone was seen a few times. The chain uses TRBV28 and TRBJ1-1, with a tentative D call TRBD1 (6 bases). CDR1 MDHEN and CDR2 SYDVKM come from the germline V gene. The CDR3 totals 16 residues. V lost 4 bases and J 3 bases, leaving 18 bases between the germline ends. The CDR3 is CASSSPGGRWDTEAFF. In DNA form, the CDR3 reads TGTGCCAGCAGTTCCCCCGGGGGGCGTTGGGACACTGAAGCTTTCTTT.

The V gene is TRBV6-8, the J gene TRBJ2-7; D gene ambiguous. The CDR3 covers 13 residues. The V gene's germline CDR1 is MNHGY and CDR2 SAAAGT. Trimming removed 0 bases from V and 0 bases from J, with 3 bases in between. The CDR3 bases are TGTGCCAGCAGTTACTCAGTCTCCTACGAGCAGTACTTC. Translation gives CASSYSVSYEQYF.